Each of the 32 T cell receptor beta chains below was sequenced from the same sample in a study of T-cell reconstitution after alpha-beta-depleted transplantation in children. Unique molecular identifiers were incorporated during preparation of the TCRbeta library. TCRdb processed the PCR reads anew with MiXCR; each CDR3 protein has one entry. The sample has around 300,000 distinct CDR3 sequences, approximately 10% seen once; the top ten hold 23%. The specimen was peripheral blood, collected 180 days after TCRalphabeta/CD19-depleted stem cell transplant. The receptors here all came from a male patient between 2 and 15 years old who had a stem cell transplant for chronic granulomatous disease, so the T cells may come from the graft donor.

This clonotype was recorded many times. The chain links TRBV4-3 to TRBJ2-5; no clear D gene. In germline, CDR1 is LGHNA, CDR2 YSLEER. V gave up 0 bases and J gave up 2 bases, with 10 bases separating them. This CDR3 is 15 amino acids long. CDR3 coding DNA: TGCGCCAGCAGCCAAGATGGTCTGGTACAAGAGACCCAGTACTTC. This encodes CASSQDGLVQETQYF.

This clonotype was seen many times. The chain uses TRBV7-6 and TRBJ2-1; 14 bases map to TRBD2. Per the germline V gene, CDR1 is SGHVS and CDR2 is FNYEAQ. J gave up 7 bases and V 5 bases, and 13 bases lay outside the gene matches. The CDR3 sequence is 18 residues long. The CDR3 nucleotides read TGTGCCAGCAGCCCCCTTTACGGGACTAGCGGGAGTTGGAATGAGCAGTTCTTC. Translation: CASSPLYGTSGSWNEQFF.

This clonotype was counted ten times or more. This chain connects TRBV12-3 or TRBV12-4 to TRBJ1-2; unclear D gene. The CDR3 runs 12 residues. V was trimmed by 0 bases and J by 7 bases, leaving 6 bases between them. CDR3 amino acids: CASSLAALGYTF. DNA for the CDR3: TGTGCCAGCAGTTTAGCCGCCCTTGGCTACACCTTC.

This chain connects TRBV18 to TRBJ2-2, with D unresolved. Trimming removed 1 base from V and 1 base from J, with 10 bases in between. The germline V gene has CDR1 KGHSH and CDR2 LQKENI. This CDR3 has 16 residues. This CDR3 is CASSPQGLENTGELFF. The CDR3 coding sequence is TGTGCCAGCTCACCACAGGGATTGGAGAACACCGGGGAGCTGTTTTTT. The full variable domain, its missing parts supplied by reference TRBV18 and TRBJ2-2, is NAGVMQNPRHLVRRRGQEARLRCSPMKGHSHVYWYRQLPEEGLKFMVYLQKENIIDESGMPKERFSAEFPKEGPSILRIQQVVRGDSAAYFCASSPQGLENTGELFFGEGSRLTVL.

This clonotype was seen many times. This chain connects TRBV29-1 to TRBJ2-3; 7 bases align to TRBD1. Germline values: CDR1 SQVTM, CDR2 ANQGSEA. CDR3 length: 15 residues. Unmatched junction bases numbered 6, after V lost 0 bases and J lost 3 bases. The CDR3 spells CSVEDWGQRTDTQYF. The DNA of the CDR3 is TGCAGCGTTGAAGATTGGGGACAGCGAACAGATACGCAGTATTTT.

This clonotype was recorded at least ten times. The genes are TRBV28 and TRBJ2-2; 9 bases match TRBD1. This CDR3 has 18 amino acids. The germline V gene has CDR1 MDHEN and CDR2 SYDVKM. V lost 4 bases to trimming and J lost 0 bases; unmatched junction nucleotides: 9. The CDR3 spells CASSSDLTGGTNTGELFF. The CDR3 coding sequence is TGTGCCAGCAGTTCCGACCTGACAGGGGGGACGAACACCGGGGAGCTGTTTTTT.

The chain employs TRBV19 and TRBJ1-5; D not resolved. The germline V gene has CDR1 LNHDA and CDR2 SQIVND (reference sequence). V lost 3 bases, J lost 6 bases, and 6 bases lay in between. The CDR3 is made up of 12 amino acids. The CDR3: CASSMRFQPQHF. DNA for the CDR3: TGTGCCAGTAGTATGAGGTTTCAGCCCCAGCATTTT.

This chain connects TRBV28 to TRBJ2-7; 8 bases agree with TRBD1. Germline-derived CDR1 and CDR2 are MDHEN and SYDVKM. The CDR3 length is 14 residues. The V gene end was trimmed by 2 bases and the J gene end by 4 bases; junction bases not matched to a gene: 4. The chain's CDR3 is CASSLPGTGYEQYF. DNA of the CDR3: TGTGCCAGCAGTTTACCCGGGACAGGTTACGAGCAGTACTTC.

This clonotype was counted ten times or more. The chain joins TRBV11-2 to TRBJ2-2; 14 bases are shared with TRBD2. This CDR3 region has 20 residues. The germline V gene has CDR1 SGHAT and CDR2 FQNNGV. V lost 3 bases and J lost 4; bases outside the gene matches: 13. The CDR3 DNA sequence: TGTGCCAGCAGCTTTCCCCAGGGATGGACTAGCGGGAGGCCCACCGGGGAGCTGTTTTTT. It codes for CASSFPQGWTSGRPTGELFF. Based on the CDR3 plus reference TRBV11-2 and TRBJ2-2, the full variable domain is EAGVAQSPRYKIIEKRQSVAFWCNPISGHATLYWYQQILGQGPKLLIQFQNNGVVDDSQLPKDRFSAERLKGVDSTLKIQPAKLEDSAVYLCASSFPQGWTSGRPTGELFFGEGSRLTVL.

Many counts were recorded for this clonotype. CDR3 sequence: CASSSRGSSYNEQFF. The CDR3, as DNA: TGTGCCAGCAGCTCCCGGGGGAGCTCCTACAATGAGCAGTTCTTC. The chain is built from TRBV13 and TRBJ2-1; D might be TRBD2 (6 bases). This CDR3 has 15 residues. Trimming removed 4 bases from V and 0 bases from J, with 10 bases in between. Germline-derived CDR1 and CDR2 are PRHDT and FYEKMQ (reference sequence). Filled out from reference TRBV13 and TRBJ2-1, the complete variable domain reads AAGVIQSPRHLIKEKRETATLKCYPIPRHDTVYWYQQGPGQDPQFLISFYEKMQSDKGSIPDRFSAQQFSDYHSELNMSSLELGDSALYFCASSSRGSSYNEQFFGPGTRLTVL.

This clonotype has only a few counts. The chain combines TRBV5-4 with TRBJ2-7; D is ambiguous. The V gene's germline CDR1 is SGHNT and CDR2 YYREEE (reference sequence). Trimming shortened V by 1 base and J by 3 bases, and 17 bases separated the two germline ends. The CDR3 consists of 16 residues. CDR3: CASSLSSRLQSYEQYF. In DNA form, the CDR3 reads TGTGCCAGCAGCTTGAGTAGTAGGCTTCAGAGCTACGAGCAGTACTTC.

The sample holds many counts of this clonotype. The chain combines TRBV11-2 with TRBJ1-1; perhaps TRBD1 as D (6 bases). The length of the CDR3 is 12 residues. Germline CDR1 and CDR2: SGHAT and FQNNGV. The V gene lost 7 bases and the J gene lost 8 bases, with 14 bases spanning the gap. In nucleotides, the CDR3 is TGTGCCAGCAACGAGTTCGGGGGCGAAGCTTTCTTT. It is translated as CASNEFGGEAFF.

This clonotype has ten or more counts. The V and J genes are TRBV7-9 and TRBJ2-5; D might be TRBD1 (5 bases). This CDR3 region has 13 residues. Germline V gives CDR1 SEHNR, CDR2 FQNEAQ (reference sequence). V dropped 7 bases and J dropped 4 bases, with 13 bases sitting between them. The DNA of the CDR3 is TGTGCCAGCAAGGTGGGGCATGGAGAGACCCAGTACTTC. It yields the protein CASKVGHGETQYF.

This clonotype was detected ten times or more. This chain connects TRBV20-1 to TRBJ2-5; D gene uncertain. Germline V gene sequence: CDR1 DFQATT, CDR2 SNEGSKA (reference sequence). V was pared by 7 bases and J by 1 base, with 4 bases between. The CDR3 is 10 residues long. Written as DNA, the CDR3 is TGCAGTGGGTTCCAAGAGACCCAGTACTTC. This translates into CSGFQETQYF.

The CDR3 sequence is CASSARDSLSYNEQFF. CDR3 coding DNA: TGTGCCAGCAGTGCCCGGGATAGCCTCTCCTACAATGAGCAGTTCTTC. V and J are TRBV12-3 or TRBV12-4 and TRBJ2-1, with D maybe TRBD2 (5 bases). Trimming shortened V by 5 bases and J by 0 bases, and 14 bases separated the two germline ends. CDR3 length: 16 amino acids.

This clonotype was seen many times. DNA of the CDR3: TGTGCCAGCAGCCCAGTGGCGGACTATGGCTACACCTTC. It specifies CASSPVADYGYTF. V and J are TRBV9 and TRBJ1-2; unclear D gene. V dropped 4 bases and J dropped 3 bases, with 10 bases sitting between them. CDR1 is SGDLS and CDR2 is YYNGEE in the germline V gene. The CDR3 spans 13 residues.

This clonotype was detected many times. The genes are TRBV28 and TRBJ1-5; no clear D gene. Germline loops: CDR1 MDHEN, CDR2 SYDVKM. CDR3 length equals 15 residues. Trimming removed 6 bases from V and 6 bases from J, with 18 bases in between. The CDR3 is CASSFSGYSGQPQHF. The CDR3 nucleotides read TGTGCCAGCAGCTTTTCCGGGTACTCTGGTCAGCCCCAGCATTTT. The full variable domain, completed using reference TRBV28 and TRBJ1-5, is DVKVTQSSRYLVKRTGEKVFLECVQDMDHENMFWYRQDPGLGLRLIYFSYDVKMKEKGDIPEGYSVSREKKERFSLILESASTNQTSMYLCASSFSGYSGQPQHFGDGTRLSIL.

This clonotype appeared many times. The chain has TRBV27 and TRBJ2-2, with TRBD2 as a possible D gene (5 bases). The CDR3 runs to 17 residues. The germline V gene has CDR1 MNHEY and CDR2 SMNVEV (reference sequence). V dropped 2 bases and J dropped 1 base, with 14 bases sitting between them. This CDR3 is CASSLIGSRMNTGELFF. DNA for the CDR3: TGTGCCAGCAGTTTAATTGGGAGCCGGATGAACACCGGGGAGCTGTTTTTT.

In this sample, this clonotype turned up many times. The genes are TRBV29-1 and TRBJ2-5, with a possible D match to TRBD1 (5 bases). The CDR3 runs to 14 residues. The germline V gene has CDR1 SQVTM and CDR2 ANQGSEA. Deletions cut 4 bases from V and 5 bases from J, with 17 bases between. The chain's CDR3 is CSVVSTGPRETQYF. The DNA for the CDR3 is TGCAGCGTTGTTTCCACAGGCCCCAGGGAGACCCAGTACTTC.

At least ten counts were recorded for this clonotype. The V and J genes are TRBV7-3 and TRBJ2-2; 9 bases are a match to TRBD1. After removal of 4 bases from V and 4 bases from J, the junction contained 4 bases not matched to a gene. The CDR3 consists of 15 residues. Germline V gives CDR1 SGHTA, CDR2 FQGTGA. CDR3 bases: TGTGCCAGCAGCTCACAGGGGGCTGGCACCGGGGAGCTGTTTTTT. Encoded protein: CASSSQGAGTGELFF.

This clonotype was counted at least ten times. The V gene is TRBV6-2 or TRBV6-3, the J gene TRBJ2-3; TRBD2 aligns across 7 bases. V shed 4 bases and J 3 bases; nucleotides not matched to a gene: 4. This CDR3 contains 14 residues. Germline loops: CDR1 MNHEY, CDR2 SVGEGT. CDR3 amino acids: CASSSRELTDTQYF. The CDR3 nucleotides read TGTGCCAGCAGTTCGCGGGAGTTGACAGATACGCAGTATTTT.

In its sample, this clonotype was seen many times. The V gene is TRBV21-1, the J gene TRBJ2-7; TRBD1, the D gene given by the table, was not confirmed from the DNA. TRBV21-1 has pseudogene status. The CDR3 has 16 amino acids. The CDR3 is CASSAQDPGQSYEQYF. The CDR3 DNA is TGTGCCAGCAGCGCTCAAGACCCCGGACAGTCCTACGAGCAGTACTTC.

This clonotype came up once. A much larger clone differs by one base, so this may be a read error. The CDR3 sequence: CASSLDFSEIYPF. For the CDR3, the DNA is TGTGCCAGCAGCTTAGACTTCAGTGAGATATACCCCTTT. The V gene is TRBV7-9, the J gene TRBJ1-1, with D hard to call. This CDR3 has 13 amino acids. Germline CDR1 SEHNR, CDR2 FQNEAQ (reference sequence).

The table lists this clonotype with a few counts. The V and J genes are TRBV7-9 and TRBJ1-5, with a weak D call TRBD1 (5 bases). This CDR3 spans 14 amino acids. V was trimmed by 5 bases and J by 3 bases, leaving 11 bases between them. Germline values: CDR1 SEHNR, CDR2 FQNEAQ (reference sequence). CDR3 sequence: CASSHPGFNQPQHF. DNA for the CDR3: TGTGCCAGCAGCCACCCAGGGTTCAATCAGCCCCAGCATTTT.

Of note for this clonotype: It may be a read error: a sequence one base away is much more abundant. This sequence joins TRBV5-1 and TRBJ2-3, with D perhaps TRBD2 (5 bases). The length of the CDR3 is 12 residues. Germline V gives CDR1 SGHRS, CDR2 YFSETQ. The CDR3 bases are TGCGCCACCAGCTTCGGCGGGGATACGCAGTATTTT. This gives the protein CATSFGGDTQYF.

This clonotype was seen repeatedly, ten times or more. The genes are TRBV7-3 and TRBJ2-5, with D perhaps given as TRBD1 or TRBD2 (6 bases each). V was cut by 5 bases and J by 4 bases, with 11 bases left in between. The germline V gene has CDR1 SGHTA and CDR2 FQGTGA. The CDR3 totals 13 residues. CDR3 in DNA: TGTGCCAGCAGCAGGGGGGCCGGAGAGACCCAGTACTTC. Translation gives CASSRGAGETQYF. Using reference TRBV7-3 and TRBJ2-5 for the parts outside the CDR3, the full variable domain is GAGVSQTPSNKVTEKGKYVELRCDPISGHTALYWYRQSLGQGPEFLIYFQGTGAADDSGLPNDRFFAVRPEGSVSTLKIQRTERGDSAVYLCASSRGAGETQYFGPGTRLLVL.

This clonotype was recorded at least ten times. The chain is built from TRBV5-1 and TRBJ2-1; D unresolved. This CDR3 contains 16 residues. Germline-derived CDR1 and CDR2 are SGHRS and YFSETQ. V was shortened by 0 bases and J by 0 bases, with 10 bases between the two germline ends. The CDR3 protein is CASSLAIPSSYNEQFF. DNA for the CDR3: TGCGCCAGCAGCTTGGCCATACCAAGCTCCTACAATGAGCAGTTCTTC.

This clonotype was seen at least ten times. This rearrangement joins TRBV27 to TRBJ2-7; D is unresolved. This CDR3 has 13 amino acids. Trimming stripped 3 bases from V and 3 bases from J, with 9 bases between. From germline, CDR1 is MNHEY and CDR2 SMNVEV (reference sequence). DNA for the CDR3: TGTGCCAGCAGTTTCGGCATCGACTACGAGCAGTACTTC. As protein: CASSFGIDYEQYF.

This clonotype occurred a few times. Germline and junction disagree at one end, which may indicate a read error. The chain uses TRBV20-1 and TRBJ2-5, with TRBD2 identical over 8 bases. Looked up from germline, CDR1 is DFQATT and CDR2 is SNEGSKA (reference sequence). This CDR3 region has 16 residues. This chain's CDR3 is CCARVLAGRPGETQYF. CDR3 nucleotides: TGCTGTGCTAGAGTTCTAGCGGGCAGGCCGGGGGAGACCCAGTACTTC.

This clonotype was picked up many times. V gene TRBV23-1 combines with J gene TRBJ2-2, with D perhaps given as TRBD1 or TRBD2 (6 bases each). TRBV23-1 counts as an open reading frame of uncertain function. The V end was cut by 8 bases, the J end by 4 bases, with 14 bases between. This CDR3 contains 14 residues. The chain's CDR3 is CASPPGGPTGELFF. In DNA, the CDR3 is TGCGCCAGCCCTCCCGGGGGCCCCACCGGGGAGCTGTTTTTT.

At least ten counts were recorded for this clonotype. The CDR3 nucleotides are TGTGCCAGCAGTTTATCGATTGGACACCCCGGAAACACCATATATTTT. It translates to CASSLSIGHPGNTIYF. The chain joins TRBV27 to TRBJ1-3, with D tentatively TRBD1 (5 bases). This CDR3 region has 16 residues. Trimming pared 0 bases from V and 4 bases from J, leaving 13 bases between. From germline, CDR1 is MNHEY and CDR2 SMNVEV (reference sequence).

This clonotype was observed at least ten times. The CDR3 DNA sequence: TGCGCCAGCAGCCCGCTACCACGGCAGGGAGTCTACGAGCAGTACTTC. Protein: CASSPLPRQGVYEQYF. The V and J genes are TRBV5-1 and TRBJ2-7; possibly TRBD1 or TRBD2 for D (5 bases each). Trimming cost V 4 bases and J 3 bases, with 20 bases left between them. The CDR3 has 16 amino acids. Germline CDR1 is SGHRS and CDR2 is YFSETQ.